The 5 T cell receptor beta chains in this list originate from one sample, sequenced in a study of regulatory T cells in long-lasting Graves disease. iRepertoire HTBI primers and Arm-PCR of CDR3 regions built TCR beta libraries. Each CDR3 protein gets one entry after TCRdb re-called the multiplex PCR reads with MiXCR. Of more than 300,000 distinct CDR3 sequences in the sample, about 17% were seen once. Time point given: newly diagnosed GD, antithyroid drugs for less than 3 months. With RNA extracted from PBMCs as input, the TCR library was made. Separately, the same data were catalogued under a study of T cells in Graves' hyperthyroidism and ophthalmopathy.

The sample consisted of peripheral blood mononuclear cells (PBMCs), taken at new diagnosis, from a patient treated with antithyroid drugs. The receptor source for this set is a woman younger than 30 with Graves disease.

Of note for this clonotype: This may stem from a read error, because a much larger clone lies one nucleotide away. The V call is TRBV6-2 or TRBV6-3, the J call TRBJ1-2; 9 bases are a match to TRBD1. The CDR3 length is 17 residues. From germline, CDR1 is MNHEY and CDR2 SVGEGT. The CDR3 spells CASSHSGTGHQRYGYTF. For the CDR3, the DNA is TGTGCCAGCAGTCACTCGGGGACAGGGCATCAACGGTATGGCTACACCTTC.

The rearrangement joins TRBV7-3 to TRBJ2-5; TRBD2 aligns across 12 bases. The CDR3 has 17 amino acids. Germline-derived CDR1 and CDR2 are SGHTA and FQGTGA. V lost 6 bases and J lost 5; bases outside the gene matches: 13. The CDR3 nucleotides read TGTGCCAGCAGGCTTTCTAGCGGGAGGGCCCCCGGGGAGACCCAGTACTTC. Its protein product is CASRLSSGRAPGETQYF.

On this clonotype itself: A far more abundant clone sits one base away, making this likely a read error. The V call is TRBV7-2, the J call TRBJ2-1; D unclear. The J call may be in error: the DNA end matches TRBJ2-5 better. There are 13 residues in the CDR3. CDR1 is SGHTA and CDR2 is FQGNSA in the germline V gene. The CDR3 reads CASSYSNLETQYF. For the CDR3, the DNA is TGTGCCAGCAGTTATAGTAACCTCGAGACCCAGTACTTC.

Worth noting for this clonotype: At one boundary the junction diverges from the germline segment, which might be a read error. The chain recombines TRBV7-7 with TRBJ2-2; D tentatively reads TRBD1 or TRBD2 (5 bases each). There are 14 residues in the CDR3. Per the germline V gene, CDR1 is SSHAT and CDR2 is FNYEAQ (reference sequence). The CDR3, as DNA: TGTGCTAGCAGCTGGGGGTCGAACACCGGGGAGCTGTTTTTT. It codes for CASSWGSNTGELFF.

This clonotype was detected a few times. This chain uses TRBV12-5 with TRBJ2-1; tentatively, D is TRBD1 or TRBD2 (6 bases each). This CDR3 is built from 13 residues. In germline, CDR1 is LGHNT, CDR2 FRNRAP. V was trimmed by 4 bases and J by 7 bases, leaving 11 bases between them. In nucleotides, the CDR3 is TGTGCTAGTGGTTCCGTAGGGGGGAATGAGCAGTTCTTC. It translates to CASGSVGGNEQFF.